These T cell receptor beta chains were read from a single sample in a study of radiotherapy plus CTLA-4 blockade in lung cancer. The assay was immunoSEQ multiplex PCR, and TCRdb's table has in-frame clones only and misses some. The profile shows about 48,000 clones, 80% to 90% of them singletons. Sequences were derived from peripheral blood, sampled from a patient treated with radiotherapy plus ipilimumab. The receptors here all came from a human donor with non-small cell lung cancer that progressed on radiotherapy plus ipilimumab. Some clones in this sample may be carry-over from other donors' samples. Both conserved end residues are part of each CDR3. A D gene is named only where the DNA matches it firmly. Size is stated for part of the rows, as once, few or many counts, or as a class when the clone is expanded.

>TRBJ2-1|TRBV7-9|TRBD1|NA
TGTGCCAGCAGAGGGTTCCAGGGGGCGTCTGAGCAGTTCTTC
CASRGFQGASEQFF
>TRBJ1-4|TRBV7-2|NA|NA
TGTGCCAGCAGCTTAGTTAGTGAAAAACTGTTTTTT
CASSLVSEKLFF
>TRBJ1-6|TRBV2|NA|NA
TGTGCCAGCAGAGACAGAGTTTCGGATTCACCCCTCCACTTT
CASRDRVSDSPLHF
>TRBJ2-5|TRBV4-3|NA|once
TGCGCCAGCAGCCAAGATTGGCAGGGGCCAACAGAGACCCAGTACTTC
CASSQDWQGPTETQYF
>TRBJ1-4|TRBV5-1|NA|NA
TGCGCCAGCAGCTGGCTTACAGGGTCAGCGAGTGAAAAACTGTTTTTT
CASSWLTGSASEKLFF
>TRBJ2-7|TRBV23-1|NA|NA
TGCGCCAGCAGGCCTCAGGGATCGTATGAGCAGTACTTC
CASRPQGSYEQYF
>TRBJ2-2|TRBV5-4|TRBD1|NA
TGTGCCAGCAGCAGGGACAGGGGTAACACCGGGGAGCTGTTTTTT
CASSRDRGNTGELFF
>TRBJ2-3|TRBV7-9|TRBD2|NA
TGTGCCAGCAGCCCCCGGACTAGCGTTTTATCAGATACGCAGTATTTT
CASSPRTSVLSDTQYF
>TRBJ2-7|TRBV6-5|NA|NA
TGTGCCAGCAGCTACGCGCGGTTTTACGAGCAGTACTTC
CASSYARFYEQYF
>TRBJ2-7|TRBV10-1|NA|NA
TGCGCCAGCAGTCGGGACTACGAGCAGTACTTC
CASSRDYEQYF
>TRBJ2-7|TRBV28|TRBD2|NA
TGTGCCAGCAGCCCCAGCGGGAGGCGCATCTACGAGCAGTACTTC
CASSPSGRRIYEQYF
>TRBJ2-7|TRBV2|TRBD2|few
TGTGCCAGCAGTCCTAAGCGGGGGGCGACCTACGAGCAGTACTTC
CASSPKRGATYEQYF
>TRBJ2-7|TRBV19|NA|NA
TGTGCCAGTAGTATAGGGACAGCTTACGAGCAGTACTTC
CASSIGTAYEQYF
>TRBJ2-7|TRBV5-1|NA|NA
TGCGCCAGCAGCTTCGGTAGCGGAACCTACGAGCAGTACTTC
CASSFGSGTYEQYF
>TRBJ2-1|TRBV7-2|NA|NA
TGTGCCAGCAGCGGTAGGGGGGGGGATGAGCAGTTCTTC
CASSGRGGDEQFF
>TRBJ1-1|TRBV27|NA|once
TGTGCCAGCAGTTCCCATACCCTGAGCACTGAAGCTTTCTTT
CASSSHTLSTEAFF
>TRBJ2-3|TRBV9|TRBD1|NA
TGTGCCAGCAGCGGGGGGACAGGCACAGATACGCAGTATTTT
CASSGGTGTDTQYF
>TRBJ2-5|TRBV5-1|NA|NA
TGCGCCAGCAGCTTTGTCCCTGGCCAGCAAGAGACCCAGTACTTC
CASSFVPGQQETQYF
>TRBJ1-3|TRBV9|NA|NA
TGTGCCAGCAGCGTAAGCTCGGGTACGAGAAACACCATATATTTT
CASSVSSGTRNTIYF
>TRBJ2-7|TRBV30|NA|few
TGTGCCTGGACAGTACCGGGGTCCCATAAGACCCCCTCCTACGAGCAGTACTTC
CAWTVPGSHKTPSYEQYF
>TRBJ2-1|TRBV29-1|NA|NA
TGCAGCTTCAACGTCGGGGATATCGAGTTCTTC
CSFNVGDIEFF
>TRBJ1-1|TRBV5-8|NA|NA
TGTGCCAGCGCGATGGGGCTTGTGAACACTGAAGCTTTCTTT
CASAMGLVNTEAFF
>TRBJ1-3|TRBV7-9|NA|few
TGTGCCAGCAGCTTGGGGGGCTCTGGAAACACCATATATTTT
CASSLGGSGNTIYF
>TRBJ2-7|TRBV4-3|NA|NA
TGCGCCAGCAGCCCTGGACGGGGCTACGAGCAGTACTTC
CASSPGRGYEQYF
>TRBJ2-3|TRBV20-1|NA|NA
TGCAGTGCGCGATCTACAGATACGCAGTATTTT
CSARSTDTQYF
>TRBJ2-7|TRBV10-2|NA|NA
TGCGCCAGCGTCCATCTTTGCGTCTTC
CASVHLCVF
>TRBJ2-3|TRBV19|TRBD2|NA
TGTGCCAGCACGACTAGCGGGGGAGCAGATACGCAGTATTTT
CASTTSGGADTQYF
>TRBJ2-7|TRBV2|TRBD1|NA
TGTGCCAGCAGTTCGACAGGGCGCGAGCAGTACTTC
CASSSTGREQYF
>TRBJ1-1|TRBV7-2|TRBD1|NA
TGTGCCAGCAGCTTAGAAGGGCGGACAGGCAAAGCTTTCTTT
CASSLEGRTGKAFF
>TRBJ1-4|TRBV11-2|NA|few
TGTGCCAGCAGCGCCCTCTCGGGCGGGGGAGTGGAGGGAAAACTGTTTTTT
CASSALSGGGVEGKLFF
>TRBJ1-1|TRBV30|NA|NA
TGTGCCAGAGAAGGGGAAGTTGGGACTGAAGCTTTCTTT
CAREGEVGTEAFF
>TRBJ2-7|TRBV29-1|NA|NA
TGCAGCGTTGGGACAGACTACGAGCAGTACTTC
CSVGTDYEQYF